This entry lists 22 T cell receptor beta chains sequenced from one sample in a study of shared clonotypes between healthy human individuals. The method was immunoSEQ multiplex PCR; TCRdb's version includes in-frame clones alone and lacks a portion of them. The repertoire includes over 1.5 million clones, approximately 98% of them detected once, and roughly 0.4% sits in the top ten. Sequencing was done on a sample of naive CD4+ T cells sorted from blood. Indicated subset: CD45RA+ positively selected. The source is a man aged 30-40 years in good health.

The rearrangement joins TRBV7-9 to TRBJ1-1; a possible D gene is TRBD1 (5 bases). The CDR3 loop spans 14 amino acids. Between the trimmed V and J ends, which lost 4 bases and 3 bases, there was a span of 12 bases. Germline CDR1 reads SEHNR; CDR2 reads FQNEAQ (reference sequence). The CDR3 nucleotides read TGTGCCAGCAGCTGGACATGGGCAGACACTGAAGCTTTCTTT. This gives the protein CASSWTWADTEAFF.

The J gene is TRBJ2-1, the V gene TRBV29-1, with 8 nucleotides matching TRBD2. Germline V gene sequence: CDR1 SQVTM, CDR2 ANQGSEA. The CDR3 contains 13 residues. V trimming: 2 bases; J trimming: 11 bases; junction bases outside the gene matches: 8. The CDR3: CSVERGREGKQFF. The CDR3 DNA is TGCAGCGTTGAACGGGGACGGGAGGGGAAGCAGTTCTTC.

The CDR3 loop reads CASSLLIFGGSNEQYF. The CDR3 coding sequence is TGTGCCAGCAGCTTGTTAATTTTCGGCGGGAGCAACGAGCAGTACTTC. This chain uses TRBV5-8 with TRBJ2-7; 7 nucleotides line up with TRBD2. V lost 1 base and J lost 5; bases outside the gene matches: 12. Germline CDR1 is SGHTS and CDR2 is YDEGEE. The CDR3 spans 16 residues.

The genes are TRBV27 and TRBJ2-1; TRBD2 might be the D (6 bases). Looked up from germline, CDR1 is MNHEY and CDR2 is SMNVEV (reference sequence). This CDR3 has 17 amino acids. The V end was cut by 6 bases, the J end by 8 bases, with 26 bases between. The CDR3 region is CASSVRGASAGSHEQFF. The CDR3 DNA reads TGTGCCAGCAGCGTCAGAGGTGCTAGCGCCGGGAGCCATGAGCAGTTCTTC.

This clone was counted once. The genes are TRBV9 and TRBJ1-1; 8 bases are a match to TRBD1. J lost 4 bases, V lost 0 bases, and 20 bases had no gene match. In germline, CDR1 is SGDLS, CDR2 YYNGEE. This CDR3 contains 20 residues. The CDR3 loop is CASSVGPGGDRGWGSTEAFF. CDR3 coding DNA: TGTGCCAGCAGCGTAGGGCCCGGGGGTGACAGGGGATGGGGTAGCACTGAAGCTTTCTTT.

The chain carries TRBV5-1 and TRBJ1-1; TRBD1 matches at 7 bases. Per the germline V gene, CDR1 is SGHRS and CDR2 is YFSETQ. The CDR3 sequence is 15 residues long. After removal of 3 bases from V and 1 base from J, the junction contained 6 bases not matched to a gene. CDR3 in amino acids: CASSSHRGGNTEAFF. The CDR3 bases are TGCGCCAGCAGCTCCCACAGGGGCGGGAACACTGAAGCTTTCTTT.

This sequence joins TRBV5-1 and TRBJ2-3; TRBD2 aligns across 14 bases. Trimming at V came to 3 bases and at J to 5 bases, leaving 5 bases not matched to a gene. Germline CDR1 SGHRS, CDR2 YFSETQ. The CDR3 runs to 16 residues. Here the CDR3 reads CASSSGLAGVKDTQYF. The CDR3 bases are TGCGCCAGCAGCTCGGGACTAGCGGGAGTGAAAGATACGCAGTATTTT.

The chain is built from TRBV11-2 and TRBJ1-4; 7 bases are shared with TRBD1. This CDR3 has 17 residues. Germline loops: CDR1 SGHAT, CDR2 FQNNGV. Trimming took 0 bases from V and 8 from J; bases not matched to a gene: 12. CDR3 nucleotide sequence: TGTGCCAGCAGCTTAGATAGGGGGCAGGGGAGGAAAGAAAAACTGTTTTTT. Translating gives CASSLDRGQGRKEKLFF.

The chain has TRBV5-1 and TRBJ2-1; 13 positions agree with TRBD2. There are 20 residues in the CDR3. Per the germline V gene, CDR1 is SGHRS and CDR2 is YFSETQ. J was trimmed by 4 bases and V by 0 bases; bases with no gene match: 13. Written as DNA, the CDR3 is TGCGCCAGCAGCTTGGCCCGGACTAGCGGGAGTCAGGCCAGATACAATGAGCAGTTCTTC. The encoded protein is CASSLARTSGSQARYNEQFF.

CDR3 in amino acids: CASSFPAASWEQYF. CDR3 nucleotide sequence: TGTGCCAGCAGTTTTCCGGCAGCGTCGTGGGAGCAGTACTTC. The rearrangement joins TRBV6-1 to TRBJ2-7; no clear D. The germline CDR1 and CDR2 sequences are MNHNS and SASEGT. The CDR3 loop spans 14 amino acids. Trimming removed 5 bases at V and 7 bases at J, with 18 bases between.

This chain joins TRBV15 and TRBJ1-4; a possible D gene is TRBD1 (6 bases). The CDR3 loop spans 14 amino acids. CDR1 LNHNV and CDR2 YYDKDF come from the germline V gene (reference sequence). The germline V and J ends were trimmed by 2 bases and 7 bases, with 11 bases remaining between them. The CDR3 reads CATSRRQVAEKLFF. The DNA of the CDR3 is TGTGCCACCAGCAGACGACAGGTTGCTGAAAAACTGTTTTTT. The full variable domain, its missing parts supplied by reference TRBV15 and TRBJ1-4, is DAMVIQNPRYQVTQFGKPVTLSCSQTLNHNVMYWYQQKSSQAPKLLFHYYDKDFNNEADTPDNFQSRRPNTSFCFLDIRSPGLGDTAMYLCATSRRQVAEKLFFGSGTQLSVL.

The chain employs TRBV2 and TRBJ2-5; D uncertain. The germline V and J ends were trimmed by 6 bases and 3 bases, with 26 bases remaining between them. The CDR3 covers 18 residues. The germline gives CDR1 SNHLY, CDR2 FYNNEI. The CDR3 bases are TGTGCCAGCAGACCCGCCGAAAGTCCAATGCCCCATGAAGAGACCCAGTACTTC. Amino acid sequence: CASRPAESPMPHEETQYF. The complete variable domain, with remaining parts taken from reference TRBV2 and TRBJ2-5, reads EPEVTQTPSHQVTQMGQEVILRCVPISNHLYFYWYRQILGQKVEFLVSFYNNEISEKSEIFDDQFSVERPDGSNFTLKIRSTKLEDSAMYFCASRPAESPMPHEETQYFGPGTRLLVL.

The rearrangement joins TRBV10-2 to TRBJ2-7; 9 positions agree with TRBD1. V dropped 8 bases and J dropped 3; count of bases not matched to a gene: 5. Germline CDR1 reads WSHSY; CDR2 reads SAAADI. This CDR3 has 13 residues. This CDR3 reads CASRDRALYEQYF. The CDR3 DNA sequence: TGCGCCAGCCGGGACAGGGCTCTCTACGAGCAGTACTTC.

This chain links TRBV18 with TRBJ2-1; 11 bases agree with TRBD2. The germline gives CDR1 KGHSH, CDR2 LQKENI. The CDR3 sequence is 15 residues long. V trimming: 0 bases; J trimming: 8 bases; junction bases outside the gene matches: 3. The CDR3 DNA reads as TGTGCCAGCTCACCACCTAGCGGGAGGGCCTATGAGCAGTTCTTC. Protein product: CASSPPSGRAYEQFF.

The gene calls are TRBV5-4 and TRBJ2-1; the D is unclear. Deletions cut 3 bases from V and 6 bases from J, with 10 bases between. The V gene's germline CDR1 is SGHNT and CDR2 YYREEE (reference sequence). The CDR3 is made up of 13 amino acids. The CDR3 reads CASSSPPLNEQFF. The DNA of the CDR3 is TGTGCCAGCAGCTCCCCGCCCCTCAATGAGCAGTTCTTC.

The chain links TRBV6-6 to TRBJ2-7; D tentatively fits TRBD1 or TRBD2 (5 bases each). This CDR3 contains 15 residues. V gave up 7 bases and J gave up 3 bases, with 19 bases separating them. CDR1 is MNHNY and CDR2 is SVGAGI in the germline V gene (reference sequence). The CDR3 here is CASTAPGTGRYEQYF. DNA for the CDR3: TGTGCCAGCACCGCCCCGGGAACAGGCCGCTACGAGCAGTACTTC.

The chain carries TRBV15 and TRBJ2-5; 8 bases align to TRBD2. Trimming cost V 7 bases and J 4 bases; bases outside gene matches: 5. The CDR3 is 13 amino acids. CDR1 is LNHNV and CDR2 is YYDKDF in the germline V gene (reference sequence). CDR3 nucleotide sequence: TGTGCCACCAATGGACTAGCTGGAGAGACCCAGTACTTC. Translation gives CATNGLAGETQYF.

The chain employs TRBV5-1 and TRBJ2-1; D perhaps matches TRBD1 (6 bases). Trimming took 3 bases from V and 4 from J, leaving 14 bases between them. Per germline, CDR1 SGHRS and CDR2 YFSETQ. The CDR3 totals 15 residues. CDR3 coding DNA: TGCGCCAGCAGCTCGCACACACAGGGTTACAATGAGCAGTTCTTC. This translates into CASSSHTQGYNEQFF.

The CDR3 DNA is TGTGCCAGCAGTGCACAACCAACTCCGGCCTATGGCTACACCTTC. This translates into CASSAQPTPAYGYTF. J is TRBJ1-2 and V is TRBV6-1; D is unclear. The CDR3 consists of 15 residues. V was clipped by 4 bases and J by 4 bases, with 16 bases between them. Germline V gene lookup returns CDR1 MNHNS and CDR2 SASEGT.

To note about this clone: Other DNA variants within this sample encode the same CDR3. This rearrangement joins TRBV2 to TRBJ2-5, with 10 bases that match TRBD1. CDR1 is SNHLY and CDR2 is FYNNEI in the germline V gene. The CDR3 extends over 14 amino acids. With 5 bases clipped from V and 2 bases from J, the junction kept 2 bases outside the gene matches. For the CDR3, the DNA is TGTGCCAGCAGTCTGGACAGGGGGCAAGAGACCCAGTACTTC. It codes for CASSLDRGQETQYF.

This clone was found once. This chain joins TRBV5-1 and TRBJ1-4; D is perhaps TRBD1 (6 bases). Trimming removed 4 bases from V and 11 bases from J, with 15 bases in between. Germline CDR1 is SGHRS and CDR2 is YFSETQ. The CDR3 length is 13 residues. In DNA form, the CDR3 reads TGCGCCAGCAGCCCGGGACAAAGTAAGAAACTGTTTTTT. This encodes CASSPGQSKKLFF.

The chain recombines TRBV10-1 with TRBJ2-1; D is ambiguous. This CDR3 region has 13 residues. The V gene's germline CDR1 is WNHNN and CDR2 SYGVQD (reference sequence). Trimming pared 4 bases from V and 9 bases from J, leaving 13 bases between. The chain's CDR3 is CASSGRFDGEQFF. The DNA for the CDR3 is TGCGCCAGCAGTGGACGGTTCGACGGTGAGCAGTTCTTC.